This T cell receptor (beta chain) was profiled in a study of OX40 agonist ivuxolimab in advanced cancers. As for the study in general: The patients' treatment was ivuxolimab, an agonistic anti-OX40 (CD134) antibody. At roughly 83% male, the cohort had a mean age of about 55 years, ranging from roughly 20 to 90.

TCRdb keeps only in-frame clones here, not all; method: immunoSEQ multiplex PCR. The data show under 80,000 clones, about 86% seen once. Findings and caveats of the study: Patients who responded partially at 0.1-3.0 mg/kg showed clonal expansion ranking among the lowest. Antigens targeted by the expanded peripheral T cells were not determined.

CDR3 length equals 15 residues. Germline CDR1 and CDR2: SGHDT and YYEEEE. Trimming removed 0 bases from V and 6 bases from J; junction bases left unmatched: 1. Details on this clone: The target antigen is unknown.

The chain recombines TRBV5-6 with TRBJ2-2, with 11 bases fitting TRBD2. Specimen: CD4+ or CD8+ T cells sorted from blood, collected in a trial of the OX40 agonist ivuxolimab. The origin of this receptor is an adult with an advanced solid tumor such as melanoma, head and neck, liver or kidney cancer. The DNA of the CDR3 is TGTGCCAGCAGCTTGGGACTAGCGGGGCCCGGGGAGCTGTTTTTT. Amino acid sequence: CASSLGLAGPGELFF.